This T cell receptor beta chain was documented in a study of Ad26.COV2.S vaccination and SARS-CoV-2 variants. The study's findings and limits: CD8+ and CD4+ T cells specific for spike reportedly responded with substantial breadth after vaccination.

The J segment lost 8 bases and the V segment lost 4 bases, leaving 14 bases of the junction unmatched. The CDR3 extends over 16 amino acids. CDR1 SGHTA and CDR2 FQGTGA come from the germline V gene. The treatment: 15 to 20 received Ad26.COV2.S at low or high dose, single or two shots; several received placebo; per-sample allocation not given. The samples date from day 63 after the first vaccine or placebo injection. Recruitment in Boston yielded a donor of adult age, 18-55 years. Turning to this clone: Its antigen is currently unknown.

Measured with immunoSEQ multiplex PCR; TCRdb has only the in-frame clones, and not every one. Of a few hundred thousand clones listed, about 80% are singletons. This chain connects TRBV7-3 to TRBJ2-1; 7 nucleotides line up with TRBD2. This TCR derives from a person aged 18-65 years who received the Ad26.COV2.S COVID-19 vaccine or a placebo. Source: peripheral blood, taken in a trial of Ad26.COV2.S vaccine versus placebo. CDR3 amino acids: CASSSLGAGEGYEQFF. CDR3 in DNA: TGTGCCAGCAGCTCCTTAGGGGCGGGGGAAGGCTATGAGCAGTTCTTC.